This T cell receptor beta chain was captured in a study of blood T cell repertoires in COVID-19. The germline V gene has CDR1 SGHTA and CDR2 FQGTGA. V lost 5 bases and J lost 1, with 11 bases in between. The CDR3 extends over 14 amino acids. TCRdb's copy holds only in-frame clones and misses some; the assay was immunoSEQ multiplex PCR. The repertoire holds about 75,000 clones, around 84% seen once, with around 22% in the top ten. Sequencing input: peripheral blood. The sequence was collected from a woman aged 45 to 65 with acute or convalescent COVID-19. The chain couples TRBV7-3 to TRBJ1-1; D is unclear. This chain's CDR3 is CASSPSRQNTEAFF. The CDR3 nucleotides read TGTGCCAGCAGCCCCTCACGACAGAACACTGAAGCTTTCTTT.